This is a list of T cell receptor beta chains from one sample in a study of CD8 T cells in Susac syndrome. TCRdb reanalysed the immunoSEQ multiplex PCR reads using MiXCR and keeps one entry per CDR3 protein. The sample contains roughly 200,000 distinct CDR3 sequences, roughly 92% of which appear only once. The sequenced material came from CD4+ T cells from PBMCs. These receptors were obtained from a human donor with Susac syndrome. Each CDR3 is given with its conserved first and last residue. The D gene is left open where the match is weak. Not all rows give a size; the values are once, few, many and, for expanded clones, a class.

CDR3	DNA	D	J	size	V
CASSLGDRGRDYGYTF	TGTGCCAGCAGCTTGGGTGACAGGGGGCGCGACTATGGCTACACCTTC	TRBD1	TRBJ1-2	-	TRBV5-4
CASSRTGHDTGELFF	TGTGCCAGCAGTCGTACGGGACACGACACCGGGGAGCTGTTTTTT	-	TRBJ2-2	once	TRBV9
CSAHHTTNEKLFF	TGCAGTGCCCATCATACAACTAATGAAAAACTGTTTTTT	-	TRBJ1-4	-	TRBV20-1
CASRGQFNEKLFF	TGTGCCAGCAGGGGACAGTTTAATGAAAAACTGTTTTTT	TRBD1	TRBJ1-4	-	TRBV27
CASSLAGPYNEQFF	TGTGCCAGCAGCTTGGCAGGGCCTTACAATGAGCAGTTCTTC	-	TRBJ2-1	-	TRBV7-2
CASRLGGTSVGYTF	TGTGCAAGTCGCTTAGGCGGGACATCTGTGGGCTACACCTTC	-	TRBJ1-2	-	TRBV12-2
CASSGPPGQGRYGYTF	TGTGCCAGCAGTGGGCCGCCGGGACAGGGAAGATATGGCTACACCTTC	TRBD1	TRBJ1-2	-	TRBV6-2/TRBV6-3
CASSEILLDSPLHF	TGCGCCAGCAGTGAGATACTTTTGGATTCACCCCTCCACTTT	-	TRBJ1-6	-	TRBV5-1
CASSPGTYQNSPLHF	TGTGCCAGCAGCCCAGGGACATACCAGAATTCACCCCTCCACTTT	-	TRBJ1-6	-	TRBV7-2
CASSLTGGIDIQYF	TGTGCCAGCAGCTTAACAGGGGGCATAGACATTCAGTACTTC	TRBD1	TRBJ2-4	-	TRBV7-2
CASSQGGQLAKNIQYF	TGTGCCAGCAGCCAAGGGGGACAACTAGCCAAAAACATTCAGTACTTC	-	TRBJ2-4	-	TRBV3-1
CASSLPNLEAFF	TGTGCCAGCAGCTTACCAAACTTGGAAGCTTTCTTT	-	TRBJ1-1	-	TRBV7-9
CSVLGLDTGELFF	TGCAGCGTCCTGGGTCTGGACACCGGGGAGCTGTTTTTT	-	TRBJ2-2	-	TRBV29-1
CASSLEGLGANVLTF	TGTGCCAGCAGCTTAGAAGGCTTGGGGGCCAACGTCCTGACTTTC	-	TRBJ2-6	-	TRBV11-2
CASSLSSGAGANVLTF	TGCGCCAGCAGTTTATCCTCAGGGGCTGGGGCCAACGTCCTGACTTTC	-	TRBJ2-6	-	TRBV5-1
CSADPNRGDGGYTF	TGCAGTGCGGATCCAAACAGGGGTGATGGTGGCTACACCTTC	TRBD1	TRBJ1-2	-	TRBV20-1
CASSLAVGGGQNEQFF	TGTGCCAGCAGCTTAGCTGTCGGCGGGGGGCAGAATGAGCAGTTCTTC	TRBD2	TRBJ2-1	-	TRBV7-8
CASSGGRGNSPLHF	TGTGCCAGCAGTGGCGGCAGGGGTAATTCACCCCTCCACTTT	-	TRBJ1-6	few	TRBV6-1